Presented here are 18 T cell receptor beta chains from one specimen sequenced in a study of cytomegalovirus exposure and HLA in healthy donors. TCRdb's table, derived via immunoSEQ multiplex PCR, lists solely in-frame clones and lacks some. In the table there are around 300,000 clones, roughly 85% of which are singletons. The sample comprised PBMCs. These receptor sequences come from a young woman in good health and CMV-seronegative.

At least ten counts were recorded for this clone. The chain is built from TRBV5-8 and TRBJ1-2; D remains unclear. The CDR3 contains 13 residues. The V and J ends lost 4 bases and 2 bases respectively, with 9 bases between them. Germline V CDR1 and CDR2: SGHTS, YDEGEE. The CDR3 DNA reads TGTGCCAGCAGCCCTTACCGGAACTATGGCTACACCTTC. It is translated as CASSPYRNYGYTF.

The chain carries TRBV7-2 and TRBJ2-7; a possible D gene is TRBD2 (5 bases). The ends were cut back, 6 bases at V and 0 bases at J, with 15 bases in the middle. The CDR3 spans 15 residues. Germline-derived CDR1 and CDR2 are SGHTA and FQGNSA. Here the CDR3 DNA reads TGTGCCAGCAGTCTTCTCGGGCGGGCCTCCTACGAGCAGTACTTC. Protein: CASSLLGRASYEQYF.

The chain has TRBV6-5 and TRBJ2-2, with no clear D. CDR1 and CDR2 (germline): MNHEY, SVGAGI. The CDR3 sequence is 14 residues long. Trimming removed 2 bases from V and 3 bases from J, with 7 bases in between. The CDR3 sequence is CASSYGLDTGELFF. In DNA form, the CDR3 reads TGTGCCAGCAGTTACGGGCTGGACACCGGGGAGCTGTTTTTT.

V usage is TRBV18 and J usage is TRBJ2-2, with 9 bases matching TRBD2. V trimming: 1 base; J trimming: 4 bases; junction bases outside the gene matches: 7. This CDR3 contains 17 residues. Germline V gene lookup returns CDR1 KGHSH and CDR2 LQKENI. DNA of the CDR3: TGTGCCAGCTCACCACGCGCGGGGGGGGCGATCACCGGGGAGCTGTTTTTT. It specifies CASSPRAGGAITGELFF.

This chain connects TRBV5-1 to TRBJ2-2; no clear D. The germline V and J ends were trimmed by 1 base and 6 bases, with 10 bases remaining between them. This CDR3 region has 14 residues. CDR1 SGHRS and CDR2 YFSETQ come from the germline V gene. Here the CDR3 reads CASSLTVLPGELFF. CDR3 bases: TGCGCCAGCAGCTTGACAGTGCTTCCCGGGGAGCTGTTTTTT.

This chain uses TRBV5-4 with TRBJ1-2; 7 bases match TRBD1. From germline, CDR1 is SGHNT and CDR2 YYREEE (reference sequence). J lost 6 bases, V lost 1 base, and 6 bases had no gene match. The CDR3 covers 14 residues. CDR3 nucleotides: TGTGCCAGCAGCTTGCAGGGGGTCGTCGATGGCTACACCTTC. This translates into CASSLQGVVDGYTF.

This chain joins TRBV27 and TRBJ2-7; 11 nucleotides align to TRBD2. The V segment lost 2 bases and the J segment 0 bases; nucleotides outside the gene matches: 6. Germline V gene data show CDR1 as MNHEY and CDR2 as SMNVEV (reference sequence). The CDR3 runs to 17 residues. The CDR3 DNA sequence: TGTGCCAGCAGTTTAAAGCAAGGACTAGCGGGCTCCTACGAGCAGTACTTC. Its translation: CASSLKQGLAGSYEQYF.

This chain links TRBV30 with TRBJ1-3; D remains ambiguous. The ends were cut back, 8 bases at V and 4 bases at J, with 18 bases in the middle. The CDR3 has 14 residues. Germline V gene lookup returns CDR1 GTSNPN and CDR2 SVGIG (reference sequence). The CDR3: CARGPREGGNTIYF. The CDR3 coding sequence is TGTGCCCGGGGTCCGAGGGAAGGAGGAAACACCATATATTTT.

The V call is TRBV15, the J call TRBJ2-1; 8 bases match TRBD2. Germline CDR1 reads LNHNV; CDR2 reads YYDKDF (reference sequence). J lost 7 bases, V lost 1 base, and 3 bases had no gene match. The CDR3 runs 14 residues. Here the CDR3 reads CATSRGTSRNEQFF. CDR3 DNA sequence: TGTGCCACCAGCAGAGGGACTAGCAGGAATGAGCAGTTCTTC.

This rearrangement joins TRBV5-4 to TRBJ1-2, with a weak D call TRBD1 (6 bases). V dropped 2 bases and J dropped 8 bases, with 10 bases sitting between them. The CDR3 totals 12 residues. CDR1 SGHNT and CDR2 YYREEE come from the germline V gene (reference sequence). The CDR3 loop reads CASSFDRQGYTF. CDR3 coding DNA: TGTGCCAGCAGCTTTGACAGGCAGGGCTACACCTTC.

V usage is TRBV6-1 and J usage is TRBJ1-4; the D gene is possibly TRBD1 (6 bases). The germline V gene encodes CDR1 MNHNS and CDR2 SASEGT. CDR3 size: 15 residues. Trimming took 6 bases from V and 4 from J, leaving 15 bases between them. CDR3 amino acids: CASSLGGVFNEKLFF. DNA of the CDR3: TGTGCCAGCAGCCTAGGGGGGGTCTTTAATGAAAAACTGTTTTTT.

The chain links TRBV7-8 to TRBJ1-2, with 9 bases that match TRBD1. CDR3 size: 16 residues. Germline lookup yields CDR1 SGHVS and CDR2 FQNEAQ. With 1 base clipped from V and 4 bases from J, the junction kept 7 bases outside the gene matches. CDR3 DNA sequence: TGTGCCAGCAGCTTAGGTGGGACAGGGAGAGGCTATGGCTACACCTTC. This translates into CASSLGGTGRGYGYTF.

This chain links TRBV14 with TRBJ1-2, with a weak D call TRBD1 (5 bases). Germline CDR1 and CDR2: SGHDN and FVKESK. The CDR3 covers 16 residues. The V gene lost 4 bases and the J gene lost 5 bases, with 20 bases spanning the gap. The CDR3 nucleotides read TGTGCCAGCAGCCCGTATCTTCAGGGCCTAGGGTATGGCTACACCTTC. Its protein product is CASSPYLQGLGYGYTF.

This clone was counted a single time. The V call is TRBV5-1, the J call TRBJ2-1, with 9 bases lining up with TRBD2. V trimming: 5 bases; J trimming: 0 bases; junction bases outside the gene matches: 9. Germline CDR1 and CDR2: SGHRS and YFSETQ. The CDR3 sequence is 17 residues long. Written as DNA, the CDR3 is TGCGCCAGCAGTTTAATACTAGCGGGTTCCTCCTACAATGAGCAGTTCTTC. Amino acids: CASSLILAGSSYNEQFF.

The chain carries TRBV5-1 and TRBJ1-6; D is perhaps TRBD1 (5 bases). The germline gives CDR1 SGHRS, CDR2 YFSETQ. The CDR3 runs to 13 residues. Between the trimmed V and J ends, which lost 0 bases and 9 bases, there was a span of 7 bases. CDR3 sequence (DNA): TGCGCCAGCAGCTTGGCGGGACTTTCACCCCTCCACTTT. Translation gives CASSLAGLSPLHF. The full variable domain, completed using reference TRBV5-1 and TRBJ1-6, is KAGVTQTPRYLIKTRGQQVTLSCSPISGHRSVSWYQQTPGQGLQFLFEYFSETQRNKGNFPGRFSGRQFSNSRSEMNVSTLELGDSALYLCASSLAGLSPLHFGNGTRLTVT.

The table lists this clone with a count of one. The chain carries TRBV5-1 and TRBJ1-1, with D possibly matching TRBD1 (6 bases). This CDR3 spans 16 amino acids. Germline lookup yields CDR1 SGHRS and CDR2 YFSETQ. V lost 4 bases, J lost 3 bases, and 19 bases lay in between. The CDR3 spells CASSPGRQAIDTEAFF. CDR3 DNA: TGCGCCAGCAGCCCGGGACGACAGGCAATTGACACTGAAGCTTTCTTT.

This chain connects TRBV7-2 to TRBJ1-5; 8 bases line up with TRBD1. After removal of 7 bases from V and 5 bases from J, the junction contained 7 bases not matched to a gene. Germline V gives CDR1 SGHTA, CDR2 FQGNSA. The CDR3 covers 14 residues. In DNA, the CDR3 is TGTGCCAGCACGTCCGGGACAGGCCATCAGCCCCAGCATTTT. Amino acid sequence: CASTSGTGHQPQHF.

This clone was recorded a few times. This chain connects TRBV30 to TRBJ1-2; weak D call: TRBD1 (5 bases). CDR3 size: 14 residues. Trimming took 3 bases from V and 4 from J, leaving 15 bases between them. Germline CDR1 GTSNPN, CDR2 SVGIG (reference sequence). CDR3 nucleotide sequence: TGTGCCTGGAGGGGGACTCCGGAGGGCTATGGCTACACCTTC. The encoded protein is CAWRGTPEGYGYTF.